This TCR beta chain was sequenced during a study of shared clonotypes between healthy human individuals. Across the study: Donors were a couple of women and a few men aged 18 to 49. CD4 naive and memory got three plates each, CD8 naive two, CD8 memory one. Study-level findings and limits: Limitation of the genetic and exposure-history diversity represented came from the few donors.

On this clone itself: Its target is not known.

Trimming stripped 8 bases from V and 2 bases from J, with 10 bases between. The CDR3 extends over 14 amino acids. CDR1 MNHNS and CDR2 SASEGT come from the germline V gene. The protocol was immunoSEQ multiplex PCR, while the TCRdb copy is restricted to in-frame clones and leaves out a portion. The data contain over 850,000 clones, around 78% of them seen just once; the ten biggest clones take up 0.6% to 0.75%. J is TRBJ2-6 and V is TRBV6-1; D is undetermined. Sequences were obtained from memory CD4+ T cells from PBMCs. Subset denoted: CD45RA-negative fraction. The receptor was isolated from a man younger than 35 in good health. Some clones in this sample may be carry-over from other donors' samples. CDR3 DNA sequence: TGTGCCAGCGCGGCCCCAACTGGGGCCAACGTCCTGACTTTC. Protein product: CASAAPTGANVLTF.